This TCR beta chain was recovered during a study of blood T cell repertoires in COVID-19. Study summary: Acute and convalescent COVID-19 samples came from the United States, Italy and Spain.

Germline assignment: CDR1 SQVTM and CDR2 ANQGSEA. V was cut by 8 bases and J by 0 bases, with 13 bases left in between. The CDR3 is 13 residues long. Sequencing was performed with immunoSEQ multiplex PCR; in TCRdb, only in-frame clones are kept and a portion is missing. In the table there are some 150,000 clones, roughly 89% of which are singletons. Sequenced: peripheral blood. This TCR came from a woman in her sixties who had recovered from COVID-19. This chain uses TRBV29-1 with TRBJ1-1; a possible D gene is TRBD1 (6 bases). The chain's CDR3 is CSYRRTVNTEAFF. The CDR3 DNA reads as TGCAGCTACCGACGGACAGTGAACACTGAAGCTTTCTTT.